The 17 T cell receptor beta chains given below trace back to one sample, sequenced in a study of molecular identifiers for immune sequencing clone quantification. From the PCR reads, TCRdb called clonotypes with MiXCR, one entry per CDR3 protein. The repertoire includes about 640,000 distinct CDR3 sequences, 15% to 20% of them detected once, and roughly 0.83% sits in the top ten. The sequenced sample was naive CD8+ T cells from blood, with Jurkat cell RNA spiked in. Subset indicated: FACS-sorted CD8+CD4-CCR7+CD45RA+ naive T cells. These receptors were obtained from a human donor in good health. Some libraries in this study had Jurkat cell RNA spiked in.

Many counts were recorded for this clonotype. The V and J genes are TRBV27 and TRBJ2-7; D is possibly TRBD1 (5 bases). V shed 5 bases and J shed 3 bases, with 20 bases lying between them. Per the germline V gene, CDR1 is MNHEY and CDR2 is SMNVEV (reference sequence). The CDR3 spans 16 residues. The CDR3 region has the DNA TGTGCCAGCAGTCCTATCGGGCAGGGCGCGGTCTACGAGCAGTACTTC. This encodes CASSPIGQGAVYEQYF.

The sample holds a few counts of this clonotype. The V and J genes are TRBV7-9 and TRBJ2-1; 8 nucleotides line up with TRBD2. The V gene's germline CDR1 is SEHNR and CDR2 FQNEAQ (reference sequence). After removal of 4 bases from V and 3 bases from J, the junction contained 2 bases not matched to a gene. The CDR3 sequence is 14 residues long. The CDR3 region has the DNA TGTGCCAGCAGCTATGGGACTAGCTACAATGAGCAGTTCTTC. This encodes CASSYGTSYNEQFF.

The sample holds many counts of this clonotype. The V gene is TRBV20-1, the J gene TRBJ2-7; 7 nucleotides align to TRBD2. This CDR3 region has 15 residues. CDR1 DFQATT and CDR2 SNEGSKA come from the germline V gene (reference sequence). V dropped 3 bases and J dropped 7; count of bases not matched to a gene: 15. This CDR3 reads CSASWASGRPGEQYF. The CDR3 bases are TGCAGTGCTAGTTGGGCTAGCGGACGACCTGGAGAGCAGTACTTC.

The chain carries TRBV15 and TRBJ2-2; tentative D call: TRBD1 (6 bases). Germline lookup yields CDR1 LNHNV and CDR2 YYDKDF (reference sequence). The CDR3 is 17 residues long. With 3 bases removed from V and 1 base from J, the gap between germline ends came to 15 bases. CDR3 nucleotide sequence: TGTGCCACCAGCAGCCTCCTGCTGGACAGGAACACCGGGGAGCTGTTTTTT. It specifies CATSSLLLDRNTGELFF.

This clonotype occurred many times. The chain links TRBV5-1 to TRBJ2-3; 8 bases are a match to TRBD2. Germline CDR1 reads SGHRS; CDR2 reads YFSETQ. This CDR3 contains 18 residues. V dropped 3 bases and J dropped 0; count of bases not matched to a gene: 12. Here the CDR3 DNA reads TGCGCCAGCAGCTCTCCGGGGGGGGCGGGGGCCAGCACAGATACGCAGTATTTT. Protein: CASSSPGGAGASTDTQYF.

This clonotype was detected ten times or more. The rearrangement links TRBV11-2 to TRBJ2-4; 8 bases fit TRBD2. V lost 10 bases to trimming and J lost 0 bases; unmatched junction nucleotides: 5. CDR3 length equals 14 residues. CDR1 is SGHAT, CDR2 FQNNGV, per germline. The CDR3 DNA sequence: TGTGCCACCGGGGGGGGTCAAGCCAAAAACATTCAGTACTTC. Residues: CATGGGQAKNIQYF.

On this clonotype: A much larger clone differs from this one at a single base, so this may be a read error. The V gene is TRBV20-1, the J gene TRBJ1-1; no definite D call. The CDR3 contains 13 residues. V lost 6 bases and J lost 3, with 14 bases in between. Germline V CDR1 and CDR2: DFQATT, SNEGSKA (reference sequence). The DNA for the CDR3 is TGCAGTGCCGCGGAGATTCTTTACACTGAAGCTTTCTTT. It specifies CSAAEILYTEAFF.

The chain recombines TRBV6-2 or TRBV6-3 with TRBJ1-5; D is uncertain. This CDR3 is built from 13 residues. Trimming shortened V by 8 bases and J by 6 bases, and 14 bases separated the two germline ends. Per the germline V gene, CDR1 is MNHEY and CDR2 is SVGEGT. CDR3 protein: CASAFWSGQPQHF. As DNA, the CDR3 is TGTGCCAGCGCCTTCTGGTCGGGTCAGCCCCAGCATTTT.

A single count supports this clonotype. A read error is possible here, since a much larger clone lies one base away. Likely a read error: the CDR3 ends without its conserved phenylalanine or tryptophan. The gene calls are TRBV20-1 and TRBJ1-1; D might be TRBD1 (6 bases). V lost 0 bases and J 3 bases, leaving 17 bases between the germline ends. CDR1 DFQATT and CDR2 SNEGSKA come from the germline V gene (reference sequence). This CDR3 region has 16 residues. The CDR3 DNA follows: TGCAGTGCTAGAGATATGCTATCAGGGGCAGACACTGAAGCTTTCTCT. As protein: CSARDMLSGADTEAFS.

There are many counts of this clonotype. The chain couples TRBV4-2 to TRBJ2-7; D ambiguous. CDR1 is LGHNA and CDR2 is YNFKEQ in the germline V gene. The CDR3 is 14 amino acids. The ends were cut back, 0 bases at V and 2 bases at J, with 8 bases in the middle. The DNA of the CDR3 is TGTGCCAGCAGCCAAGATGGCTCGGCCTACGAGCAGTACTTC. It encodes CASSQDGSAYEQYF.

J is TRBJ1-3 and V is TRBV20-1; weak D call: TRBD1 (6 bases). Looked up from germline, CDR1 is DFQATT and CDR2 is SNEGSKA (reference sequence). The CDR3 sequence is 13 residues long. V was trimmed by 3 bases and J by 3 bases, leaving 9 bases between them. CDR3 region: CSARQGLGNTIYF. Written as DNA, the CDR3 is TGCAGTGCTAGGCAGGGGCTTGGAAACACCATATATTTT.

Comment on this clonotype: A much larger clone differs from this one at a single base, so this may be a read error. V usage is TRBV4-1 and J usage is TRBJ1-4, with D perhaps TRBD1 (6 bases). Trimming cost V 4 bases and J 6 bases, with 15 bases left between them. CDR3 length: 15 amino acids. The germline V gene encodes CDR1 MGHRA and CDR2 YSYEKL. CDR3 nucleotide sequence: TGCGCCAGCAGCCCACATAGGGGGGTTCATGAAAAACTGTTTTTT. Protein product: CASSPHRGVHEKLFF.

This clonotype was detected only a few times. V gene TRBV30 combines with J gene TRBJ2-7; 9 nucleotides match TRBD1. The J segment lost 2 bases and the V segment lost 5 bases, leaving 7 bases of the junction unmatched. CDR3 size: 14 residues. Germline lookup yields CDR1 GTSNPN and CDR2 SVGIG (reference sequence). The CDR3 coding sequence is TGTGCCTGGGGAACAGGGGGCCCTCCCTACGAGCAGTACTTC. Residues: CAWGTGGPPYEQYF. Variable domain in full (rest from reference TRBV30 and TRBJ2-7): SQTIHQWPATLVQPVGSPLSLECTVEGTSNPNLYWYRQAAGRGLQLLFYSVGIGQISSEVPQNLSASRPQDRQFILSSKKLLLSDSGFYLCAWGTGGPPYEQYFGPGTRLTVT.

This clonotype was counted many times. The genes are TRBV19 and TRBJ2-3; possible D gene TRBD2, 5 bases. The V end lost 1 base, the J end lost 6 bases, and 8 bases lay between the germline ends. The length of the CDR3 is 13 residues. The germline V gene encodes CDR1 LNHDA and CDR2 SQIVND (reference sequence). The CDR3 DNA sequence: TGTGCCAGTAGTATAGTAACGGGGGATACGCAGTATTTT. Encoded protein: CASSIVTGDTQYF. The entire variable domain, with the rest obtained from reference TRBV19 and TRBJ2-3, is as follows: DGGITQSPKYLFRKEGQNVTLSCEQNLNHDAMYWYRQDPGQGLRLIYYSQIVNDFQKGDIAEGYSVSREKKESFPLTVTSAQKNPTAFYLCASSIVTGDTQYFGPGTRLTVL.

This clonotype was seen ten or more times. The DNA for the CDR3 is TGTGCCAGTAGTATTGGTGGGGGGGGTAATCAGCCCCAGCATTTT. Protein sequence: CASSIGGGGNQPQHF. The chain couples TRBV19 to TRBJ1-5, with D tentatively TRBD1 (5 bases). From germline, CDR1 is LNHDA and CDR2 SQIVND (reference sequence). This CDR3 is built from 15 residues. The V end was cut by 3 bases, the J end by 4 bases, with 13 bases between.

In its sample, this clonotype was seen many times. V is TRBV2 and J is TRBJ1-1, with TRBD1 as a possible D gene (6 bases). The CDR3 totals 15 residues. In germline, CDR1 is SNHLY, CDR2 FYNNEI. Trimming removed 6 bases from V and 4 bases from J, with 18 bases in between. The CDR3 here is CASRGADRTGTEAFF. Written as DNA, the CDR3 is TGTGCCAGCAGAGGCGCGGACAGAACCGGCACTGAAGCTTTCTTT.

Ten or more counts support this clonotype. V and J are TRBV9 and TRBJ2-2; 8 positions match TRBD2. Germline assignment: CDR1 SGDLS and CDR2 YYNGEE. With V trimmed by 3 bases and J by 7 bases, 5 bases remained unmatched. The CDR3 runs to 14 residues. In DNA, the CDR3 is TGTGCCAGCAGCGCAGCGGGAGCGGTCGGGGAGCTGTTTTTT. It yields the protein CASSAAGAVGELFF.